The clone carrying this T cell receptor (beta chain) was recorded a few times. The CDR3 loop spans 15 amino acids. The trim removed 10 bases at V and 0 bases at J, leaving 12 bases unmatched. CDR1 and CDR2 (germline): MNHNS, SASEGT. The sample is drawn from a study of metastatic and nonmetastatic thyroid tumors. Every patient was untreated before thyroid surgery. TCRdb reprocessed the PCR reads via MiXCR. The sample yields some 16,000 clones, roughly a quarter seen once. The V gene is TRBV6-1, the J gene TRBJ2-7; 7 bases are a match to TRBD1. The specimen was tumor tissue. The sequence derives from a female donor with papillary thyroid cancer or a benign thyroid nodule (not recorded which). Some clones in this sample may be carry-over from other donors' samples. CDR3 DNA sequence: TGTGCCATTTCAAACAGGGGCTCAAGCTCCTACGAGCAGTACTTC. Its protein is CAISNRGSSSYEQYF.